The clone carrying this TCR beta chain was counted between two and nine times. No antigen is known for it. Libraries were prepared by immunoSEQ multiplex PCR; TCRdb keeps only in-frame clonotypes and omits some of them. The table records tens of thousands of clones, roughly 90% of them present only once. These data originate in a study of cytomegalovirus exposure and HLA in healthy donors. V was shortened by 3 bases and J by 6 bases, with 14 bases between the two germline ends. Germline CDR1 is SGHAT and CDR2 is FQNNGV. The CDR3 spans 14 residues. Broader study findings: Researchers catalogued over 150 TCR beta chains as cytomegalovirus-associated. Reports showed the classifier diagnosing cytomegalovirus status with high specificity and sensitivity.

Source material: PBMCs. The clonotype was recovered from a man aged 25 to 40 in good health and CMV-seronegative. The V gene is TRBV11-2, the J gene TRBJ1-1; D possibly corresponds to TRBD1 (6 bases). CDR3 region: CASSFLQGDAEAFF. In nucleotides, the CDR3 is TGTGCCAGCAGCTTCTTACAGGGTGACGCTGAAGCTTTCTTT.